What follows is one T cell receptor beta chain and its context. Its antigen remains unknown. This specimen comes from a study of OX40 agonist ivuxolimab in advanced cancers. About the study: Partial responses were seen in three patients, one with hepatocellular carcinoma and two with cutaneous melanoma.

Patients were ruled out by autoimmune disease history or systemic immunosuppression. Generated by immunoSEQ multiplex PCR, the TCRdb table keeps only in-frame clones and is missing some. Of about 45,000 clones in the sample, approximately 91% are singletons; the top ten hold about a fifth. General study results and limits: The specificity for antigen of the expanded peripheral T cells was not determined. More expanded clones were found, on average, in CD8+ than in CD4+ T cells.

Germline values: CDR1 SNHLY, CDR2 FYNNEI. V lost 3 bases to trimming and J lost 3 bases, with 9 bases between them. The CDR3 is 13 amino acids. The J gene is TRBJ2-7, the V gene TRBV2; unclear D gene. The receptor comes from an adult with an advanced solid tumor such as melanoma, head and neck, liver or kidney cancer. Sequenced here: CD4+ or CD8+ T cells sorted from blood, sampled in a trial of the OX40 agonist ivuxolimab. The CDR3, as DNA: TGTGCCAGCAGTGAGTTGACGGGCTACGAGCAGTACTTC. It yields the protein CASSELTGYEQYF. Variable domain in full (rest from reference TRBV2 and TRBJ2-7): EPEVTQTPSHQVTQMGQEVILRCVPISNHLYFYWYRQILGQKVEFLVSFYNNEISEKSEIFDDQFSVERPDGSNFTLKIRSTKLEDSAMYFCASSELTGYEQYFGPGTRLTVT.